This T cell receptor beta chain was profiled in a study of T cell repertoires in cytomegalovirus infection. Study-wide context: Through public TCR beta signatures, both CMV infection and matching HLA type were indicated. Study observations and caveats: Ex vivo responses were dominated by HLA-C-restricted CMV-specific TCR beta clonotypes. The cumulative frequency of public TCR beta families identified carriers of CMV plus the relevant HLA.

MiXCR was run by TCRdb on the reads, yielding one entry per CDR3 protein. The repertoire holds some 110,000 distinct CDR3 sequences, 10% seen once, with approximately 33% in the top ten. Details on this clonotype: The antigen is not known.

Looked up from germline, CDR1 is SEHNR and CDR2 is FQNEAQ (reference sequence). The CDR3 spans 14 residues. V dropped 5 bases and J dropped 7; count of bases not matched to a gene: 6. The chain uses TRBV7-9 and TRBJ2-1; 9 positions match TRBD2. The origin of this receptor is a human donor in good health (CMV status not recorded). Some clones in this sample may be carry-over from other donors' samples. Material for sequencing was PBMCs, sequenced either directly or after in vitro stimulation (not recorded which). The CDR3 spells CASSVGTSGNEQFF. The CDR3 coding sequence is TGTGCCAGCAGCGTCGGAACTAGCGGGAATGAGCAGTTCTTC.